This TCR beta chain was sequenced in a study of blood T cell repertoires in COVID-19. Study-wide context: The United States, Italy and Spain were the sources of the acute and convalescent COVID-19 samples. PBMCs, B-cell-depleted T cells, or T cells provided the cDNA or gDNA that made up the material.

Original methodology: Reference gene primer amplification gave nucleated cell count estimates. Profiling relied on immunoSEQ multiplex PCR, and the TCRdb table lists in-frame clones only, not all of them. V, J and clone size derive from that table, while D and trimming were established from the DNA sequence. Among about 230,000 clones, roughly 90% were seen once, and the ten largest hold about 4%. Germline loops: CDR1 SNHLY, CDR2 FYNNEI. The CDR3 sequence is 15 residues long. The J segment lost 5 bases and the V segment lost 4 bases, leaving 10 bases of the junction unmatched. The TCR originated in a woman aged 25 to 39 with acute COVID-19. The material sequenced was PBMCs or T cells enriched from blood (not recorded which). The V call is TRBV2, the J call TRBJ1-2; 7 bases agree with TRBD1. CDR3 loop: CASSVASGQQYGYTF. CDR3 DNA: TGTGCCAGCAGTGTAGCGTCGGGACAGCAGTATGGCTACACCTTC.